One and the same sample provided the 16 T cell receptor beta chains below, sequenced in a study of beta chain features in type 1 diabetes (dated by TCRdb to the late 2010s). Receptors were amplified or captured by the immunoSEQ multiplex PCR assay. All of the isolated RNA was reverse transcribed with the High Capacity cDNA Reverse Transcription Kit, so expressed TCRB transcripts were sequenced. The table comes from immuneACCESS by way of TCRdb, which keeps in-frame sequences with V and J called. Part of the clones is missing from these tables; in studies checked, under half for an unresolved V gene and the rest for unknown reasons. This sample comprises about 340,000 clones, 6.5% to 10% of them detected only once. The ten largest account for 0.44% of the sample. Sequences were obtained from central memory CD4+ T cells from blood. Receptor source: a woman aged 18-29 years in good health.

This clone was seen a single time. The chain joins TRBV6-5 to TRBJ2-2; a weak D match, TRBD2 (6 bases). The V end lost 6 bases, the J end lost 4 bases, and 9 bases lay between the germline ends. CDR3 length: 13 amino acids. Germline CDR1 and CDR2: MNHEY and SVGAGI. CDR3 DNA sequence: TGTGCCAGCAGAACGGGAGCCACCGGGGAGCTGTTTTTT. It specifies CASRTGATGELFF.

The gene calls are TRBV28 and TRBJ2-5, with D perhaps TRBD2 (5 bases). CDR1 is MDHEN and CDR2 is SYDVKM in the germline V gene. The CDR3 sequence is 14 residues long. Trimming removed 3 bases at V and 7 bases at J, with 15 bases between. Written as DNA, the CDR3 is TGTGCCAGCAGTTTCGAGGGTTCTGTTGTGACCCAGTACTTC. This translates into CASSFEGSVVTQYF. Using reference TRBV28 and TRBJ2-5 for the parts outside the CDR3, the full variable domain is DVKVTQSSRYLVKRTGEKVFLECVQDMDHENMFWYRQDPGLGLRLIYFSYDVKMKEKGDIPEGYSVSREKKERFSLILESASTNQTSMYLCASSFEGSVVTQYFGPGTRLLVL.

V is TRBV6-5 and J is TRBJ2-2; D might be TRBD1 (6 bases). The V and J ends lost 6 bases and 0 bases respectively, with 11 bases between them. The germline CDR1 and CDR2 sequences are MNHEY and SVGAGI. The length of the CDR3 is 15 residues. CDR3 DNA sequence: TGTGCCAGCAGAGCCGACAGGACGAACACCGGGGAGCTGTTTTTT. It translates to CASRADRTNTGELFF.

The V call is TRBV4-3, the J call TRBJ2-5; D is undetermined. Trimming left V 1 base short and J 1 base short, with 7 bases between. CDR1 is LGHNA, CDR2 YSLEER, per germline. The CDR3 totals 14 residues. The CDR3 DNA sequence: TGCGCCAGCAGCCAAGGACTGGGCCAAGAGACCCAGTACTTC. Translated, it gives CASSQGLGQETQYF.

There are a few counts of this clone. V and J are TRBV7-9 and TRBJ2-1; TRBD2 aligns across 7 bases. Germline V CDR1 and CDR2: SEHNR, FQNEAQ (reference sequence). The CDR3 has 13 residues. The ends lost 7 bases at V and 7 bases at J; junction bases unmatched: 7. The CDR3 nucleotides are TGTGCCAGCACCCACTCCGGGAGGAATGAGCAGTTCTTC. Its protein is CASTHSGRNEQFF.

This clone appeared a few times. The genes are TRBV27 and TRBJ1-1; a weak D match, TRBD1 (5 bases). Germline assignment: CDR1 MNHEY and CDR2 SMNVEV (reference sequence). This CDR3 spans 13 amino acids. V was pared by 2 bases and J by 8 bases, with 12 bases between. The CDR3 nucleotides are TGTGCCAGCAGTTTAGGCCAGGGAGTGGAAGCTTTCTTT. It translates to CASSLGQGVEAFF.

The gene calls are TRBV4-2 and TRBJ1-4; 8 positions match TRBD1. Per germline, CDR1 LGHNA and CDR2 YNFKEQ. Trimming cost V 0 bases and J 3 bases; bases outside gene matches: 3. This CDR3 spans 16 amino acids. CDR3: CASSQDTTGANEKLFF. Here the CDR3 DNA reads TGTGCCAGCAGCCAAGATACGACAGGGGCTAATGAAAAACTGTTTTTT.

The chain is built from TRBV5-6 and TRBJ1-3; D gene unclear. CDR1 SGHDT and CDR2 YYEEEE come from the germline V gene. Trimming removed 7 bases from V and 6 bases from J, with 14 bases in between. The CDR3 is 13 amino acids. DNA for the CDR3: TGTGCCAGCGCCACTACGGTGGAAAACACCATATATTTT. This translates into CASATTVENTIYF.

This clone was found many times. V is TRBV4-3 and J is TRBJ1-1; weak D call: TRBD1 (5 bases). Trimming took off 1 base at V and 4 bases at J, with 10 bases between the two ends. The CDR3 covers 14 residues. Per germline, CDR1 LGHNA and CDR2 YSLEER. The CDR3, as DNA: TGCGCCAGCAGCCAAGGGGGCGTTGGCACTGAAGCTTTCTTT. Its protein product is CASSQGGVGTEAFF.

This clone has at least ten counts. The chain uses TRBV2 and TRBJ2-7, with 7 positions matching TRBD1. The V segment lost 8 bases and the J segment 6 bases; nucleotides outside the gene matches: 7. CDR1 is SNHLY and CDR2 is FYNNEI in the germline V gene. This CDR3 spans 12 amino acids. CDR3 bases: TGTGCCAGCTTGGAACAGGGGACCGAGCAGTACTTC. Protein sequence: CASLEQGTEQYF.

This clone was detected a few times. This chain uses TRBV5-1 with TRBJ2-1; perhaps TRBD2 as D (5 bases). Trimming removed 0 bases at V and 2 bases at J, with 9 bases between. Germline CDR1 is SGHRS and CDR2 is YFSETQ. This CDR3 comprises 15 residues. This chain's CDR3 is CASSLGGMTYNEQFF. The CDR3 DNA sequence: TGCGCCAGCAGCTTGGGAGGGATGACCTACAATGAGCAGTTCTTC.

The V call is TRBV10-2, the J call TRBJ2-7; 7 bases are a match to TRBD1. This CDR3 has 14 amino acids. The V segment lost 9 bases and the J segment 6 bases; nucleotides outside the gene matches: 14. Germline-derived CDR1 and CDR2 are WSHSY and SAAADI. CDR3 amino acids: CASKSRQGRGEQYF. Here the CDR3 DNA reads TGCGCCAGTAAGTCTAGACAGGGACGTGGCGAGCAGTACTTC.

A word on this clone: This CDR3 is also generated by other DNA sequences in the sample. The J gene is TRBJ2-1, the V gene TRBV11-2; no reliable D call. This CDR3 is built from 11 residues. V gave up 3 bases and J gave up 10 bases, with 7 bases separating them. CDR1 and CDR2 from the germline V gene are SGHAT and FQNNGV. The CDR3 nucleotides are TGTGCCAGCAGCTTGCGATGGGAGCAGTTCTTC. Its protein is CASSLRWEQFF.

This clone has only a few counts. The chain employs TRBV5-4 and TRBJ1-2; 7 positions match TRBD1. CDR1 SGHNT and CDR2 YYREEE come from the germline V gene (reference sequence). This CDR3 region has 14 residues. J was trimmed by 5 bases and V by 4 bases; bases with no gene match: 8. The CDR3 region is CASSTGQADYGYTF. In DNA, the CDR3 is TGTGCCAGCAGCACAGGACAGGCGGATTATGGCTACACCTTC.

The chain recombines TRBV6-1 with TRBJ2-5; D call uncertain. CDR1 and CDR2 (germline): MNHNS, SASEGT. The CDR3 is 13 residues long. Trimming cost V 2 bases and J 2 bases, with 6 bases left between them. In DNA, the CDR3 is TGTGCCAGCAGTGAACCCGGTCAAGAGACCCAGTACTTC. Its protein product is CASSEPGQETQYF.

This clone came up a few times. The chain links TRBV11-2 to TRBJ2-1; 9 bases agree with TRBD1. The CDR3 runs 14 residues. The V gene end was trimmed by 5 bases and the J gene end by 6 bases; junction bases not matched to a gene: 5. Germline lookup yields CDR1 SGHAT and CDR2 FQNNGV. DNA of the CDR3: TGTGCCAGCAGCGCAAGACAGGGGGGCAATGAGCAGTTCTTC. Its protein product is CASSARQGGNEQFF.